The clone carrying this TCR beta chain was seen a few times. This entry comes from a study of long-term antiretroviral therapy in people with HIV. It was version v3.0 of the immunoSEQ assay that was run at survey level. The protocol was immunoSEQ multiplex PCR, while the TCRdb copy is restricted to in-frame clones and leaves out a portion. The table records some 17,000 clones, 76% of them present only once. The germline V gene encodes CDR1 SGDLS and CDR2 YYNGEE. This CDR3 contains 16 residues. The V end lost 0 bases, the J end lost 5 bases, and 17 bases lay between the germline ends. Researchers secured at least one pre-ART and at least two post-ART PBMC samples from each donor.

The genes are TRBV9 and TRBJ2-5, with a possible D match to TRBD2 (7 bases). The source material was unsorted PBMCs, sampled about 2.5 years before starting antiretroviral therapy. This clonotype originated in a woman aged 45 to 65 with HIV. The CDR3 DNA reads as TGTGCCAGCAGCGTAGCTTCGGGGGGACATGGGGAGACCCAGTACTTC. Its protein product is CASSVASGGHGETQYF.